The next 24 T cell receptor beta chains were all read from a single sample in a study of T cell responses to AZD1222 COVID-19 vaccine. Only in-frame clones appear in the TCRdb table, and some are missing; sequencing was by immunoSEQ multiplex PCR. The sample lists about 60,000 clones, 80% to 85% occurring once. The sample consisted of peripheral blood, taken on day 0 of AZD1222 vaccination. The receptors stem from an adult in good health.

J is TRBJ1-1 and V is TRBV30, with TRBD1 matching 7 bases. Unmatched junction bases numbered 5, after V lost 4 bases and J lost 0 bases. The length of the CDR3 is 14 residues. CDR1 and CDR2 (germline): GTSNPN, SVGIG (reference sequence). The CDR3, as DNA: TGTGCCTGGACCCCGACAGGGCTGAACACTGAAGCTTTCTTT. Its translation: CAWTPTGLNTEAFF.

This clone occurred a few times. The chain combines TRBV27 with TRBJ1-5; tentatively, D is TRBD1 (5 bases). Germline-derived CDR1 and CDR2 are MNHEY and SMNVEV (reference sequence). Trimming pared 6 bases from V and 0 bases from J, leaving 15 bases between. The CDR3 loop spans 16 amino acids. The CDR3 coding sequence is TGTGCCAGCAGGCAGGGAGAAGCGTATAGCAATCAGCCCCAGCATTTT. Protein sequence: CASRQGEAYSNQPQHF.

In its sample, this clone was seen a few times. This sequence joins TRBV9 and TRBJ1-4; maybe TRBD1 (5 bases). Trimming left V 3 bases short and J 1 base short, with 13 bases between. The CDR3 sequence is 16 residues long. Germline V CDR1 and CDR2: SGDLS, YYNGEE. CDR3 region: CASSGWRGQTNEKLFF. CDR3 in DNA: TGTGCCAGCAGCGGATGGAGGGGCCAAACTAATGAAAAACTGTTTTTT.

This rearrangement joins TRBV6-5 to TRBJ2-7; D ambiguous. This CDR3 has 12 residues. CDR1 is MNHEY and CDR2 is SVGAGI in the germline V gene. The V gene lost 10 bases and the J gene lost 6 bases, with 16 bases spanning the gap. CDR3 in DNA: TGTGCCACCGAAAGGGCGTCGGGCGAGCAGTACTTC. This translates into CATERASGEQYF.

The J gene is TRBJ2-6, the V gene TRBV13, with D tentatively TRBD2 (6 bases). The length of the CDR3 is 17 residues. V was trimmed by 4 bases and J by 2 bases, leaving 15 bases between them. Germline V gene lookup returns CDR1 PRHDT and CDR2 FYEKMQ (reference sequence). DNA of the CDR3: TGTGCCAGCAGCTCGACGGGGCGGGATACTGGGGCCAACGTCCTGACTTTC. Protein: CASSSTGRDTGANVLTF.

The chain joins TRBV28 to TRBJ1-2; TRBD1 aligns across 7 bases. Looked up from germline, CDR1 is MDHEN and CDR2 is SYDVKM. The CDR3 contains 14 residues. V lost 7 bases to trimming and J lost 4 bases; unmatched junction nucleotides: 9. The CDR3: CASKIQGVLYGYTF. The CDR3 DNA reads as TGTGCCAGCAAAATTCAGGGGGTCCTCTATGGCTACACCTTC.

The CDR3 region is CSVLGRINTEAFF. The CDR3 DNA is TGCAGCGTTTTGGGACGAATAAACACTGAAGCTTTCTTT. The rearrangement joins TRBV29-1 to TRBJ1-1, with TRBD1 as a possible D gene (5 bases). The germline V gene encodes CDR1 SQVTM and CDR2 ANQGSEA. Trimming left V 5 bases short and J 2 bases short, with 12 bases between. The CDR3 runs to 13 residues.

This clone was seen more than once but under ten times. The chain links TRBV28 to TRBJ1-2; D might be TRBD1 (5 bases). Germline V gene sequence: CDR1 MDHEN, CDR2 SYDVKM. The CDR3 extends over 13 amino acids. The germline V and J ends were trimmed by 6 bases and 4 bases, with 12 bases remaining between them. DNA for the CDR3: TGTGCCAGCAGCCTAGAGACAGTCTATGGCTACACCTTC. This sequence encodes CASSLETVYGYTF.

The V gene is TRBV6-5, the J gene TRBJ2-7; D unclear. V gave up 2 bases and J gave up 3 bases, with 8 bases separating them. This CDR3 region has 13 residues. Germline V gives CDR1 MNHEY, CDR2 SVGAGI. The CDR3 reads CASSYGQVYEQYF. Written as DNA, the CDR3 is TGTGCCAGCAGTTACGGGCAGGTCTACGAGCAGTACTTC.

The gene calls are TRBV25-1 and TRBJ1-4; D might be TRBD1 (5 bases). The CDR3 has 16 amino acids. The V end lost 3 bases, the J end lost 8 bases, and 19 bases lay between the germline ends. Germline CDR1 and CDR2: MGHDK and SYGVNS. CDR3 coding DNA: TGTGCCAGCAGTGACCCCTCGGGGCCCTTTAGCGAAAAACTGTTTTTT. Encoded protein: CASSDPSGPFSEKLFF.

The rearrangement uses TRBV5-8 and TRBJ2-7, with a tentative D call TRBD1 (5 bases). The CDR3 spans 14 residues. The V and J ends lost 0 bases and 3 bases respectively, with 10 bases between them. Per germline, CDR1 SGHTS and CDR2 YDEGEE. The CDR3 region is CASSLEGYDYEQYF. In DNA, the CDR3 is TGTGCCAGCAGCTTGGAGGGGTACGACTACGAGCAGTACTTC. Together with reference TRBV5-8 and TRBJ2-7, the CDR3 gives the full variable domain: EAGVTQSPTHLIKTRGQQATLRCSPISGHTSVYWYQQALGLGLQFLLWYDEGEERNRGNFPPRFSGRQFPNYSSELNVNALELEDSALYLCASSLEGYDYEQYFGPGTRLTVT.

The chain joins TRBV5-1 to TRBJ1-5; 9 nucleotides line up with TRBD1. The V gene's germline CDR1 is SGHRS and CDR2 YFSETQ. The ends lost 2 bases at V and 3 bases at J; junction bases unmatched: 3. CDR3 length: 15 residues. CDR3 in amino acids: CASSFGTGFNQPQHF. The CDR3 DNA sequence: TGCGCCAGCAGCTTCGGGACAGGGTTCAATCAGCCCCAGCATTTT.

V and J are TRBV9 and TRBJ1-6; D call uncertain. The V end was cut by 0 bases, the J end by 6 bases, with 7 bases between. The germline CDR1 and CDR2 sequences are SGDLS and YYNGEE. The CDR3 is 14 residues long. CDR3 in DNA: TGTGCCAGCAGCGTAGAGAGCGGTAATTCACCCCTCCACTTT. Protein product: CASSVESGNSPLHF.

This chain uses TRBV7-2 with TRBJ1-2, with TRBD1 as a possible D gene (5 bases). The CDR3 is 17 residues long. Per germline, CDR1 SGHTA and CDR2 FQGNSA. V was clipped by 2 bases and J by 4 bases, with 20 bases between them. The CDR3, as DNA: TGTGCCAGCAGCTTAATTTCTGGGGCGGAGAAGGGCTATGGCTACACCTTC. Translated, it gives CASSLISGAEKGYGYTF.

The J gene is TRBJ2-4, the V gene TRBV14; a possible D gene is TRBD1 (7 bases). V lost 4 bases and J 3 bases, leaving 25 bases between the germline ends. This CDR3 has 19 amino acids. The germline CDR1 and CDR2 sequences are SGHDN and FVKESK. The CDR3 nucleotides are TGTGCCAGCAGCCGCCTAGACAGGGACCCTATTAGCGGCAAAAACATTCAGTACTTC. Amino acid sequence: CASSRLDRDPISGKNIQYF. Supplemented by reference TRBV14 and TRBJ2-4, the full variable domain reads EAGVTQFPSHSVIEKGQTVTLRCDPISGHDNLYWYRRVMGKEIKFLLHFVKESKQDESGMPNNRFLAERTGGTYSTLKVQPAELEDSGVYFCASSRLDRDPISGKNIQYFGAGTRLSVL.

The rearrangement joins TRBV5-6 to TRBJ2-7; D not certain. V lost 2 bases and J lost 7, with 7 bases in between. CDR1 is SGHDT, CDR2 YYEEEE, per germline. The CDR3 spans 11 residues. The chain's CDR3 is CASSLLEEQYF. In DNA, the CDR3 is TGTGCCAGCAGCTTATTAGAGGAGCAGTACTTC.

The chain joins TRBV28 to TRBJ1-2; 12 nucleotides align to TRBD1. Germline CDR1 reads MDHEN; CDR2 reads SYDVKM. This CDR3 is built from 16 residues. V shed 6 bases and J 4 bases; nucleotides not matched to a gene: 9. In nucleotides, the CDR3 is TGTGCCAGCAGGAGTCCCGGGACAGGGGGCAGCTATGGCTACACCTTC. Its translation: CASRSPGTGGSYGYTF.

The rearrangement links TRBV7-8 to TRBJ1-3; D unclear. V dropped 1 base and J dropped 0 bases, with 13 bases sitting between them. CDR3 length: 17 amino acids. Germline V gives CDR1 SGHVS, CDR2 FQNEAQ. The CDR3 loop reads CASSLDARAFSGNTIYF. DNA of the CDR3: TGTGCCAGCAGCTTAGACGCGAGGGCTTTCTCTGGAAACACCATATATTTT.

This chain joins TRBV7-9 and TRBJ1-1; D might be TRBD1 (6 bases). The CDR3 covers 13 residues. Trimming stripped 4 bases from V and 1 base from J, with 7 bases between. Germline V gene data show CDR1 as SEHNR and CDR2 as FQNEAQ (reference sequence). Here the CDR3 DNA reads TGTGCCAGCAGCTGGACAGCGAACACTGAAGCTTTCTTT. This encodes CASSWTANTEAFF.

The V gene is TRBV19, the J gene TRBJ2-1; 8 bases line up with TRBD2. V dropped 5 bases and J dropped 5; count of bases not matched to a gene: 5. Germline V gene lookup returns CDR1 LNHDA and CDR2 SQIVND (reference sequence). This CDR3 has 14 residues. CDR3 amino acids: CASSVTSANNEQFF. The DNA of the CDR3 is TGTGCCAGTAGTGTGACTAGCGCCAACAATGAGCAGTTCTTC.

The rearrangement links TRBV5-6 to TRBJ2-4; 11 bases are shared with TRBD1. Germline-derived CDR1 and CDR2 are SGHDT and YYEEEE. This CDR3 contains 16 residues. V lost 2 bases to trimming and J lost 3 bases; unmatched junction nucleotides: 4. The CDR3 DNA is TGTGCCAGCAGCTTAGGGGGACAGGGGGACAAAAACATTCAGTACTTC. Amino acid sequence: CASSLGGQGDKNIQYF.

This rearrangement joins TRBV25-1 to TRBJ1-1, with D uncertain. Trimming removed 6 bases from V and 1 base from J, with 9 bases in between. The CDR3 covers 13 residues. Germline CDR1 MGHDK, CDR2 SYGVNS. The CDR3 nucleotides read TGTGCCAGCAGCCTAGGAGGGAACACTGAAGCTTTCTTT. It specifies CASSLGGNTEAFF.

The CDR3 reads CASSFSGTGIQETQYF. CDR3 DNA sequence: TGTGCCAGCAGCTTCTCCGGGACAGGGATTCAAGAGACCCAGTACTTC. The genes are TRBV7-9 and TRBJ2-5, with 9 bases matching TRBD1. Germline CDR1 reads SEHNR; CDR2 reads FQNEAQ (reference sequence). The CDR3 spans 16 residues. The V gene end was trimmed by 3 bases and the J gene end by 2 bases; junction bases not matched to a gene: 7.

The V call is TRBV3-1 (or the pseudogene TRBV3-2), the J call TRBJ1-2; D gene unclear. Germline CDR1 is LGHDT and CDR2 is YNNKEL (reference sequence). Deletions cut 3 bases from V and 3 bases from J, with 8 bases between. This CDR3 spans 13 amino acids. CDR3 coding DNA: TGTGCCAGCAGCCATTCCGGGGACTATGGCTACACCTTC. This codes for CASSHSGDYGYTF.